These 10 T cell receptor beta chains originate from one sample sequenced in a study of control samples from healthy donors and cancer patients. Produced via immunoSEQ multiplex PCR; TCRdb's table is partial and in-frame only. In the table there are about 170,000 clones, 80% to 95% of which are singletons. Sequenced sample: blood. The source is a woman aged 55-69 years in good health.

This chain joins TRBV5-6 and TRBJ1-2, with D possibly being TRBD1 (6 bases). Looked up from germline, CDR1 is SGHDT and CDR2 is YYEEEE. This CDR3 region has 15 residues. V was shortened by 4 bases and J by 5 bases, with 18 bases between the two germline ends. The DNA for the CDR3 is TGTGCCAGCAGCCCGCCGAACAGGGATAGGTATGGCTACACCTTC. Its translation is CASSPPNRDRYGYTF.

The J gene is TRBJ1-1, the V gene TRBV14; 7 bases line up with TRBD1. CDR1 is SGHDN, CDR2 FVKESK, per germline. J gave up 3 bases and V 4 bases, and 2 bases lay outside the gene matches. The CDR3 runs 13 residues. The CDR3 loop reads CASSPGQYTEAFF. CDR3 DNA: TGTGCCAGCAGCCCGGGACAGTACACTGAAGCTTTCTTT.

This chain joins TRBV19 and TRBJ1-1; the D gene is possibly TRBD1 (6 bases). V was shortened by 6 bases and J by 0 bases, with 11 bases between the two germline ends. Germline-derived CDR1 and CDR2 are LNHDA and SQIVND (reference sequence). The CDR3 covers 14 residues. CDR3 protein: CASRPQGLNTEAFF. CDR3 DNA sequence: TGTGCCAGTAGACCCCAGGGGTTGAACACTGAAGCTTTCTTT. The variable domain in full, completed from reference TRBV19 and TRBJ1-1, reads DGGITQSPKYLFRKEGQNVTLSCEQNLNHDAMYWYRQDPGQGLRLIYYSQIVNDFQKGDIAEGYSVSREKKESFPLTVTSAQKNPTAFYLCASRPQGLNTEAFFGQGTRLTVV.

With respect to this clone: Germline is not matched at one junction end, which may reflect a read error. The chain combines TRBV15 with TRBJ1-2, with D unclear. Germline CDR1 reads LNHNV; CDR2 reads YYDKDF (reference sequence). This CDR3 is 10 amino acids long. CDR3 DNA: TGTGCCCCCAGGAGCTATGGCTACACCTTC. This codes for CAPRSYGYTF.

The CDR3 reads CASSALPGGGNQPQHF. As DNA, the CDR3 is TGCGCCAGCAGCGCTCTACCGGGGGGAGGCAATCAGCCCCAGCATTTT. The V gene is TRBV4-1, the J gene TRBJ1-5; tentative D call: TRBD1 (5 bases). The germline CDR1 and CDR2 sequences are MGHRA and YSYEKL. V was pared by 5 bases and J by 2 bases, with 16 bases between. This CDR3 has 16 amino acids.

V usage is TRBV3-1 (or the pseudogene TRBV3-2) and J usage is TRBJ2-4; D is ambiguous. Germline values: CDR1 LGHDT, CDR2 YNNKEL (reference sequence). The CDR3 runs to 13 residues. Trimming left V 5 bases short and J 0 bases short, with 5 bases between. The CDR3 spells CASSWAAKNIQYF. DNA for the CDR3: TGTGCCAGCAGCTGGGCAGCCAAAAACATTCAGTACTTC.

This chain uses TRBV30 with TRBJ1-5; 7 bases are shared with TRBD1. V lost 4 bases, J lost 9 bases, and 6 bases stayed unmatched. CDR3 length: 12 residues. Germline CDR1 and CDR2: GTSNPN and SVGIG (reference sequence). CDR3 bases: TGTGCCTGGAAAAAGACAGGGCTGCCCCAGCATTTT. This codes for CAWKKTGLPQHF.

The rearrangement uses TRBV10-1 and TRBJ2-1; 9 bases map to TRBD2. The CDR3 extends over 15 amino acids. Germline values: CDR1 WNHNN, CDR2 SYGVQD (reference sequence). V lost 1 base, J lost 7 bases, and 5 bases stayed unmatched. CDR3 residues: CASSEFAGGVNEQFF. The CDR3 region has the DNA TGCGCCAGCAGTGAGTTTGCGGGGGGGGTTAATGAGCAGTTCTTC.

This clone appeared once. This chain joins TRBV27 and TRBJ2-7; D not certain. V was pared by 0 bases and J by 2 bases, with 8 bases between. CDR1 is MNHEY, CDR2 SMNVEV, per germline (reference sequence). The CDR3 sequence is 14 residues long. The CDR3 is CASSLSAKTYEQYF. In nucleotides, the CDR3 is TGTGCCAGCAGTTTATCGGCCAAGACCTACGAGCAGTACTTC.

The chain uses TRBV19 and TRBJ1-1; D is perhaps TRBD1 (6 bases). Looked up from germline, CDR1 is LNHDA and CDR2 is SQIVND (reference sequence). The CDR3 is 14 residues long. V lost 6 bases to trimming and J lost 7 bases, with 18 bases between them. The DNA of the CDR3 is TGTGCCAGTAGACATGGGGGCAGGGGTCTTGAAGCTTTCTTT. It yields the protein CASRHGGRGLEAFF.